This record concerns one T cell receptor (beta chain) sequence. This record belongs to a study of blood T cells in healthy people across ages. V was clipped by 3 bases and J by 2 bases, with 17 bases between them. CDR3 length equals 16 residues. Germline V gives CDR1 MNHEY, CDR2 SMNVEV (reference sequence). Then a second PCR, running roughly 7 to 11 cycles, was carried out with a sample-barcoded 5' primer and a J-beta primer mix. TCRdb reprocessed the 5' RACE reads via MiXCR and lists one record per CDR3 protein. The sample lists 1.5 million to 2 million distinct CDR3 sequences, about 31% occurring once.

This receptor was taken from a woman between 25 and 40 years old in good health. Sequencing used blood. The chain is built from TRBV27 and TRBJ2-7; maybe TRBD1 (6 bases). The DNA of the CDR3 is TGTGCCAGCAGTTTGACCGGACAGTCGAGCCCCTACGAGCAGTACTTC. As protein: CASSLTGQSSPYEQYF.